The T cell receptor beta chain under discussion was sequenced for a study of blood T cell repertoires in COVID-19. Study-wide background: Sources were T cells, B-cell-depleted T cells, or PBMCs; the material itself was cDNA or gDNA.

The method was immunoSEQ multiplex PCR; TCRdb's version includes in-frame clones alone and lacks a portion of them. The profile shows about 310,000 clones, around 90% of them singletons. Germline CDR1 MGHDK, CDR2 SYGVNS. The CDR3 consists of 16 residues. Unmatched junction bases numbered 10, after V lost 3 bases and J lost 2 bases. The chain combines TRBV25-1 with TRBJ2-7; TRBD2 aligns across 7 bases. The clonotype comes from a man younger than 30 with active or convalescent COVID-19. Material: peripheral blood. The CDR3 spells CASSDPSGLTPYEQYF. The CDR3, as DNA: TGTGCCAGCAGTGATCCCTCGGGACTAACTCCCTACGAGCAGTACTTC.